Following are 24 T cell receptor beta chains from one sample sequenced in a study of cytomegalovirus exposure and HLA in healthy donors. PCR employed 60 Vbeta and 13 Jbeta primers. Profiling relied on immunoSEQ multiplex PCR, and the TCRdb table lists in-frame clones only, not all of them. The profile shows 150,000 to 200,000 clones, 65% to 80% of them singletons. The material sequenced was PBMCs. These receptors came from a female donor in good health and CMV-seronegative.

CDR3 amino acids: CASSASLAGEPQHF. CDR3 nucleotide sequence: TGTGCCAGCAGCGCCTCCTTGGCGGGGGAGCCCCAGCATTTT. The chain carries TRBV5-6 and TRBJ1-5; a weak D match, TRBD1 (5 bases). The CDR3 totals 14 residues. The V and J ends lost 4 bases and 8 bases respectively, with 16 bases between them. Looked up from germline, CDR1 is SGHDT and CDR2 is YYEEEE.

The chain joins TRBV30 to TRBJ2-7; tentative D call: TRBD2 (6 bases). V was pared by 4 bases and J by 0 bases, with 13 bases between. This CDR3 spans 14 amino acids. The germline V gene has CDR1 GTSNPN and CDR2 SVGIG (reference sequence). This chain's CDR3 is CAWNPQRVSYEQYF. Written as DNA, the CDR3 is TGTGCCTGGAATCCCCAGCGGGTCTCCTACGAGCAGTACTTC.

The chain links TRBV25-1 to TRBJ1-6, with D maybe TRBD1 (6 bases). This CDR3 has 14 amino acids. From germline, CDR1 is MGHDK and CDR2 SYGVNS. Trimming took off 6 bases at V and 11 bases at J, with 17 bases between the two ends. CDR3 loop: CASSPLGTSTPLHF. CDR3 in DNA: TGTGCCAGCAGCCCCCTAGGGACATCGACACCCCTCCACTTT.

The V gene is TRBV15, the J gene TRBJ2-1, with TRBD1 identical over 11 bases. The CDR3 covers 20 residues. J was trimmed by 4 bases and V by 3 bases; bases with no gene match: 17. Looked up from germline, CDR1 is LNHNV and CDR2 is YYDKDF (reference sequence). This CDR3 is CATSSHKGQGARRSYNEQFF. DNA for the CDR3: TGTGCCACCAGCAGTCATAAAGGACAGGGGGCCCGACGCTCTTACAATGAGCAGTTCTTC.

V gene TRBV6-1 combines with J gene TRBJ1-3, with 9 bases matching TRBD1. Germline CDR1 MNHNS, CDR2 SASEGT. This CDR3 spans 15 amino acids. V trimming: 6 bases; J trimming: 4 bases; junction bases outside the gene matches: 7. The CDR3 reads CASRGQGPGGNTIYF. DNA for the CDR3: TGTGCCAGCAGGGGACAGGGACCGGGGGGAAACACCATATATTTT.

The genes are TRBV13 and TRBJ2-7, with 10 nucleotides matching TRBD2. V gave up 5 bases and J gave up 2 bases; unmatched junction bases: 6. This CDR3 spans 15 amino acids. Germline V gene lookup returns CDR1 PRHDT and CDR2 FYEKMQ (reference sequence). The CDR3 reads CASSLLAGDTYEQYF. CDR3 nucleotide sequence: TGTGCCAGCAGCCTTCTAGCGGGAGATACCTACGAGCAGTACTTC.

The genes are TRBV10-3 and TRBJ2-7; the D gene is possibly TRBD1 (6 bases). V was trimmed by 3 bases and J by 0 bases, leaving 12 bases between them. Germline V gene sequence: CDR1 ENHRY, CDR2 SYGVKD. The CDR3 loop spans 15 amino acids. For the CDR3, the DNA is TGTGCCATCAGTGAAGCAACAGGGACCTCCTACGAGCAGTACTTC. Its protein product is CAISEATGTSYEQYF.

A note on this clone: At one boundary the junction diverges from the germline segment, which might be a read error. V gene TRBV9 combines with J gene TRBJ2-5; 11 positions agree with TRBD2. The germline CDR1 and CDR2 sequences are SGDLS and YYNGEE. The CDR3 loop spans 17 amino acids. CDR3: CTSSVGPGLADQETQYF. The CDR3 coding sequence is TGTACCAGCAGCGTAGGACCGGGACTAGCGGACCAAGAGACCCAGTACTTC. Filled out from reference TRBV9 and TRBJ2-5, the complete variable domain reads DSGVTQTPKHLITATGQRVTLRCSPRSGDLSVYWYQQSLDQGLQFLIQYYNGEERAKGNILERFSAQQFPDLHSELNLSSLELGDSALYFCTSSVGPGLADQETQYFGPGTRLLVL.

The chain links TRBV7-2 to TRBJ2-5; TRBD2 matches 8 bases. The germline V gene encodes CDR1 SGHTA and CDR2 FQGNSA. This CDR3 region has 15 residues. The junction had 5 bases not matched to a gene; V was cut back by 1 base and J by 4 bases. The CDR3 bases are TGTGCCAGCAGCTTAGGCGGGGGGCCGGTAGAGACCCAGTACTTC. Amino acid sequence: CASSLGGGPVETQYF.

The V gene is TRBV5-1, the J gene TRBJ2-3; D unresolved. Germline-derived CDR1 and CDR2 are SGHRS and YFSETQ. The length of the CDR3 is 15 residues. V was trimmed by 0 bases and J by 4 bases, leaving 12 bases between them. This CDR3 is CASSLASGRSDTQYF. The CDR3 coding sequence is TGCGCCAGCAGCTTGGCCTCAGGTCGGTCAGATACGCAGTATTTT.

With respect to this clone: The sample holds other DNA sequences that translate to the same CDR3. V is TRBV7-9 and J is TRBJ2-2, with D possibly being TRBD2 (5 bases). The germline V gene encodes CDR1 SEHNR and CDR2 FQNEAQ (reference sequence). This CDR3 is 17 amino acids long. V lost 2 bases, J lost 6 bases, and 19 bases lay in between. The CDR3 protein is CASSLLGFRGSAGELFF. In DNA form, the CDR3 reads TGTGCCAGCAGCTTATTGGGTTTTCGGGGATCGGCCGGGGAGCTGTTTTTT.

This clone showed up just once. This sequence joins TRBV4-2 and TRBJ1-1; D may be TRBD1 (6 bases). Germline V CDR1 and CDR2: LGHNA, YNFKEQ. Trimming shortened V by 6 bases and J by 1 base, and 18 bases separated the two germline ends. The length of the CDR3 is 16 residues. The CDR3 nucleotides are TGTGCCAGCAGAAAGACGTCAGGGGACGGGAACACTGAAGCTTTCTTT. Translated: CASRKTSGDGNTEAFF.

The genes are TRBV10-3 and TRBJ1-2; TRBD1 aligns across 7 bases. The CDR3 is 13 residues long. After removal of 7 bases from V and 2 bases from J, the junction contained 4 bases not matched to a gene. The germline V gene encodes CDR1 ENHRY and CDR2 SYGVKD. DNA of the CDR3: TGTGCCATCAATCGACAGGGCAACTATGGCTACACCTTC. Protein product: CAINRQGNYGYTF.

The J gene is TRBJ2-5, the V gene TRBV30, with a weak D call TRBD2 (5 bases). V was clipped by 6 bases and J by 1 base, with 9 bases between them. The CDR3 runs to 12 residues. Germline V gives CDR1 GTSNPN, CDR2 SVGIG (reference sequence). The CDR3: CACPGLQETQYF. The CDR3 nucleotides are TGTGCCTGCCCTGGACTCCAAGAGACCCAGTACTTC.

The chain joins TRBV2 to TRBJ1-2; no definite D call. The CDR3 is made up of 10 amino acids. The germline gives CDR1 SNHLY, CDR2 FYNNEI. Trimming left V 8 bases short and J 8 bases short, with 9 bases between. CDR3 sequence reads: CASQWSGYTF. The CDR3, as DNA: TGTGCCAGCCAGTGGTCCGGCTACACCTTC.

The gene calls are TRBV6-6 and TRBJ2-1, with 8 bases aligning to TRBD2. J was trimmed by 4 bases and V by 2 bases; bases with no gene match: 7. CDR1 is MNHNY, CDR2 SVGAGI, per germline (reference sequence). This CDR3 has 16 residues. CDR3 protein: CASSYPQRESYNEQFF. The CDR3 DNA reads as TGTGCCAGCAGTTACCCACAGCGGGAGTCGTACAATGAGCAGTTCTTC.

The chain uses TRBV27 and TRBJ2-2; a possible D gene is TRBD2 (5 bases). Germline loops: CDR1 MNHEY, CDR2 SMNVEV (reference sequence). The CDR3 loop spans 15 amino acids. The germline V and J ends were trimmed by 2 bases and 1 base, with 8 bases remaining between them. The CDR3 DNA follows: TGTGCCAGCAGTTTACTAGCCCTGAACACCGGGGAGCTGTTTTTT. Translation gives CASSLLALNTGELFF.

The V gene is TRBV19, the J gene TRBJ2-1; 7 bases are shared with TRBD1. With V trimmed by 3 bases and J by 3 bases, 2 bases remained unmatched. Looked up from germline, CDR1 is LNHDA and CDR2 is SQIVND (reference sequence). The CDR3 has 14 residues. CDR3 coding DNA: TGTGCCAGTAGTATGAGGGGGCTCTACAATGAGCAGTTCTTC. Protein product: CASSMRGLYNEQFF.

CDR3: CASSLSSSGYTF. CDR3 coding DNA: TGTGCCAGCAGCTTGAGTTCGAGCGGCTACACCTTC. The chain joins TRBV11-2 to TRBJ1-2; D gene uncertain. The CDR3 contains 12 residues. Germline V gene data show CDR1 as SGHAT and CDR2 as FQNNGV. Trimming removed 3 bases from V and 8 bases from J, with 10 bases in between. Full variable domain (rest looked up from reference TRBV11-2 and TRBJ1-2): EAGVAQSPRYKIIEKRQSVAFWCNPISGHATLYWYQQILGQGPKLLIQFQNNGVVDDSQLPKDRFSAERLKGVDSTLKIQPAKLEDSAVYLCASSLSSSGYTFGSGTRLTVV.

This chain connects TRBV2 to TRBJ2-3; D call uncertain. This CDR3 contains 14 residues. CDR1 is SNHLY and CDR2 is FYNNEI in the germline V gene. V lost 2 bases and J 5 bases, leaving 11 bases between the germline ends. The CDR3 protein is CASSEMLDGDTQYF. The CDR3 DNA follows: TGTGCCAGCAGTGAAATGCTAGATGGAGATACGCAGTATTTT.

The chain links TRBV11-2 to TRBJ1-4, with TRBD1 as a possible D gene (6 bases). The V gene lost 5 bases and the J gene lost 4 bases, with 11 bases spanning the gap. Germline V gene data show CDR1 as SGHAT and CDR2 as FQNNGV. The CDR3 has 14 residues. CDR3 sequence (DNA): TGTGCCAGCAGCACCACAGGGATTAATGAAAAACTGTTTTTT. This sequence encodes CASSTTGINEKLFF. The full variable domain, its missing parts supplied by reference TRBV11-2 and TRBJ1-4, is EAGVAQSPRYKIIEKRQSVAFWCNPISGHATLYWYQQILGQGPKLLIQFQNNGVVDDSQLPKDRFSAERLKGVDSTLKIQPAKLEDSAVYLCASSTTGINEKLFFGSGTQLSVL.

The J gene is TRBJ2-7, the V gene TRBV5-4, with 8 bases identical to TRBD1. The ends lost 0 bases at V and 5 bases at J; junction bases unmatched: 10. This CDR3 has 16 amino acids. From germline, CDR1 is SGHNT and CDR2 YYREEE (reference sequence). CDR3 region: CASSLEGRQGQNEQYF. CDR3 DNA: TGTGCCAGCAGCTTGGAGGGGCGACAGGGGCAGAACGAGCAGTACTTC.

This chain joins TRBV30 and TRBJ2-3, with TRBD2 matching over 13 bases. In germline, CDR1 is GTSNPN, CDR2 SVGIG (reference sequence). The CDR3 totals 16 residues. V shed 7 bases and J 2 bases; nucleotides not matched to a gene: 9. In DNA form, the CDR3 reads TGTGCCTCCACACCGGGACTAGCGGGGAACACAGATACGCAGTATTTT. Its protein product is CASTPGLAGNTDTQYF.

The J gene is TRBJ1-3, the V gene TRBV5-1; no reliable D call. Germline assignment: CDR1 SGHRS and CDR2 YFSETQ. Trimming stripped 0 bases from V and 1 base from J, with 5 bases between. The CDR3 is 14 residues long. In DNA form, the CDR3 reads TGCGCCAGCAGCTTGGGAGGGTCTGGAAACACCATATATTTT. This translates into CASSLGGSGNTIYF.